The 18 T cell receptor beta chains presented below share a single source sample, sequenced in a study of T cells in Graves' hyperthyroidism and ophthalmopathy. It was RNA transcripts that yielded the amplified TCR beta CDR3 regions. The TCR CDR3 was amplified in a first-round RT-PCR using the HTBI primer set. TCRdb redid the calling of the multiplex PCR reads with MiXCR, one entry per CDR3 protein. The sample contains approximately 400,000 distinct CDR3 sequences, over 12% of which appear only once. The sequenced material came from blood. These receptors were collected from a man between 50 and 59 years old with Graves' ophthalmopathy.

Many counts were recorded for this clonotype. The rearrangement links TRBV5-1 to TRBJ2-7; 9 bases line up with TRBD1. The germline CDR1 and CDR2 sequences are SGHRS and YFSETQ. The CDR3 is 15 amino acids. V lost 4 bases to trimming and J lost 2 bases; unmatched junction nucleotides: 7. CDR3 in amino acids: CASSLDRGKPYEQYF. In DNA form, the CDR3 reads TGCGCCAGCAGCCTAGACAGGGGGAAACCCTACGAGCAGTACTTC. Full variable domain (missing parts from reference TRBV5-1 and TRBJ2-7): KAGVTQTPRYLIKTRGQQVTLSCSPISGHRSVSWYQQTPGQGLQFLFEYFSETQRNKGNFPGRFSGRQFSNSRSEMNVSTLELGDSALYLCASSLDRGKPYEQYFGPGTRLTVT.

The V gene is TRBV20-1, the J gene TRBJ2-1; the D is unclear. The length of the CDR3 is 12 residues. Trimming took 3 bases from V and 8 from J, leaving 11 bases between them. The germline V gene has CDR1 DFQATT and CDR2 SNEGSKA (reference sequence). CDR3 nucleotides: TGCAGTGCTAGCCAACTGGCCTATGAGCAGTTCTTC. Translated: CSASQLAYEQFF.

This clonotype was seen repeatedly, ten times or more. The J gene is TRBJ2-7, the V gene TRBV20-1; D tentatively fits TRBD1 or TRBD2 (5 bases each). Trimming removed 6 bases from V and 0 bases from J, with 27 bases in between. CDR1 DFQATT and CDR2 SNEGSKA come from the germline V gene (reference sequence). The CDR3 consists of 18 residues. The CDR3 protein is CSAPLRDETLLSSYEQYF. CDR3 bases: TGCAGTGCCCCCCTACGGGACGAAACCCTCCTCAGCTCCTACGAGCAGTACTTC.

This clonotype has only a few counts. The chain combines TRBV7-2 with TRBJ1-6, with D perhaps TRBD1 (5 bases). Trimming stripped 5 bases from V and 14 bases from J, with 19 bases between. The CDR3 consists of 14 residues. Germline V gene data show CDR1 as SGHTA and CDR2 as FQGNSA. The CDR3 here is CASSSLITRGALHF. The CDR3 DNA is TGTGCCAGCAGCAGCCTTATAACGAGGGGTGCCCTCCACTTT.

The sample holds many counts of this clonotype. The chain combines TRBV20-1 with TRBJ1-1; no reliable D call. Trimming stripped 1 base from V and 0 bases from J, with 6 bases between. CDR1 is DFQATT, CDR2 SNEGSKA, per germline (reference sequence). The CDR3 length is 13 residues. DNA for the CDR3: TGCAGTGCTAGAGGAGGTTTGAACACTGAAGCTTTCTTT. As protein: CSARGGLNTEAFF.

This clonotype was counted many times. The gene calls are TRBV9 and TRBJ2-1, with 12 bases fitting TRBD2. The V gene end was trimmed by 4 bases and the J gene end by 7 bases; junction bases not matched to a gene: 9. CDR3 size: 16 residues. Germline CDR1 reads SGDLS; CDR2 reads YYNGEE. The CDR3: CASSTLAGGPMNEQFF. The CDR3 DNA reads as TGTGCCAGCAGCACACTAGCGGGAGGTCCTATGAATGAGCAGTTCTTC.

This clonotype was found a few times. This sequence joins TRBV6-5 and TRBJ1-5; no reliable D call. Germline CDR1 reads MNHEY; CDR2 reads SVGAGI. This CDR3 has 14 residues. V was trimmed by 0 bases and J by 3 bases, leaving 6 bases between them. CDR3 coding DNA: TGTGCCAGCAGTTACTCTACCAACAATCAGCCCCAGCATTTT. Translation: CASSYSTNNQPQHF.

This clonotype was recorded many times. The rearrangement links TRBV7-3 to TRBJ2-7; 15 nucleotides line up with TRBD2. The germline CDR1 and CDR2 sequences are SGHTA and FQGTGA. The junction had 5 bases not matched to a gene; V was cut back by 5 bases and J by 9 bases. The CDR3 length is 14 residues. CDR3 region: CASSPGTSGGMQYF. The CDR3, as DNA: TGTGCCAGCAGCCCCGGGACTAGCGGGGGGATGCAGTACTTC.

This clonotype was seen a handful of times. The rearrangement joins TRBV12-3 or TRBV12-4 to TRBJ2-4, with D possibly called TRBD1 or TRBD2 (5 bases each). The CDR3 runs to 19 residues. Deletions cut 6 bases from V and 7 bases from J, with 31 bases between. The CDR3 coding sequence is TGTGCCAGCAGCCCCCTACGTGGGGACGGGGCGGCGAAGGGGAACATTCAGTACTTC. Translating it yields CASSPLRGDGAAKGNIQYF.

This clonotype occurred many times. The chain combines TRBV5-1 with TRBJ1-1, with 8 bases fitting TRBD1. The trim removed 4 bases at V and 3 bases at J, leaving 8 bases unmatched. This CDR3 is 15 amino acids long. Germline CDR1 reads SGHRS; CDR2 reads YFSETQ. CDR3 loop: CASSTLGQEDTEAFF. CDR3 DNA sequence: TGCGCCAGCAGCACCCTGGGACAGGAGGACACTGAAGCTTTCTTT.

The J gene is TRBJ1-2, the V gene TRBV12-3 or TRBV12-4, with TRBD1 matching 11 bases. This CDR3 is built from 13 residues. The V segment lost 6 bases and the J segment 7 bases; nucleotides outside the gene matches: 4. Written as DNA, the CDR3 is TGTGCCAGCAGAGGACAGGGGGCAACTGGCTACACCTTC. It encodes CASRGQGATGYTF.

This clonotype appeared many times. The rearrangement uses TRBV6-1 and TRBJ1-5, with a possible D match to TRBD1 (5 bases). Germline-derived CDR1 and CDR2 are MNHNS and SASEGT. Trimming stripped 6 bases from V and 7 bases from J, with 19 bases between. The length of the CDR3 is 15 residues. The CDR3 region is CASRLRAIGQQPQHF. CDR3 sequence (DNA): TGTGCCAGCAGGCTCAGGGCGATCGGGCAACAGCCCCAGCATTTT.

In its sample, this clonotype was seen a few times. The gene calls are TRBV27 and TRBJ2-2; a possible D gene is TRBD2 (6 bases). Germline assignment: CDR1 MNHEY and CDR2 SMNVEV (reference sequence). The V end was cut by 0 bases, the J end by 7 bases, with 21 bases between. This CDR3 region has 18 residues. CDR3 loop: CASSLSSGSETRFGELFF. DNA of the CDR3: TGTGCCAGCAGTTTATCCTCCGGGAGCGAAACTCGTTTCGGGGAGCTGTTTTTT.

This clonotype was picked up many times. The rearrangement uses TRBV5-1 and TRBJ2-3, with 10 bases fitting TRBD2. The CDR3 has 16 residues. Germline CDR1 reads SGHRS; CDR2 reads YFSETQ. Germline trimming cut 1 base from V and 3 bases from J; bases unmatched to any gene: 5. CDR3: CASSLSPSGSTDTQYF. In nucleotides, the CDR3 is TGCGCCAGCAGCTTGAGTCCTAGCGGGAGTACAGATACGCAGTATTTT.

In its sample, this clonotype was seen many times. The V call is TRBV12-3 or TRBV12-4, the J call TRBJ2-3, with D maybe TRBD2 (6 bases). This CDR3 has 14 residues. V was cut by 1 base and J by 5 bases, with 10 bases left in between. CDR3 sequence: CASSLGLGKDTQYF. CDR3 nucleotide sequence: TGTGCCAGCAGTTTAGGACTAGGGAAAGATACGCAGTATTTT.

This clonotype was observed at least ten times. The chain employs TRBV5-1 and TRBJ2-1; 11 bases fit TRBD2. Per germline, CDR1 SGHRS and CDR2 YFSETQ. The CDR3 is 16 amino acids. V lost 4 bases to trimming and J lost 4 bases; unmatched junction nucleotides: 7. The CDR3 is CASSQTSGSKYNEQFF. The CDR3 DNA sequence: TGCGCCAGCAGCCAAACTAGCGGGAGTAAATACAATGAGCAGTTCTTC.

The chain uses TRBV19 and TRBJ2-7; maybe TRBD2 (6 bases). Germline lookup yields CDR1 LNHDA and CDR2 SQIVND (reference sequence). Trimming took 5 bases from V and 3 from J, leaving 20 bases between them. This CDR3 region has 16 residues. CDR3 residues: CASSVSSGVGFYEQYF. CDR3 nucleotide sequence: TGTGCCAGTAGTGTCAGTAGCGGAGTGGGGTTCTACGAGCAGTACTTC.

This clonotype has just a few counts. J is TRBJ2-7 and V is TRBV7-9; D may match TRBD1 or TRBD2 (7 bases each). This CDR3 comprises 17 residues. CDR1 and CDR2 (germline): SEHNR, FQNEAQ (reference sequence). Trimming removed 5 bases from V and 2 bases from J, with 22 bases in between. In DNA, the CDR3 is TGTGCCAGCAGCAGGGGGCTTCTGGGGGGGAGCGCCTACGAGCAGTACTTC. Encoded protein: CASSRGLLGGSAYEQYF.